This TCR beta chain is drawn from a study of blood T cell repertoires in COVID-19. Study-level information: From the United States, Italy and Spain came samples of acute and convalescent COVID-19. PBMCs, B-cell-depleted T cells, or T cells provided the cDNA or gDNA that made up the material.

This clone occurred a few times. Authors' data handling: Reference gene primer amplification in the assay estimated nucleated cell counts. Repertoires were generated with immunoSEQ multiplex PCR, while TCRdb's copy carries only in-frame clones and drops some. V and J calls plus clone size are reproduced from that table; the DNA served to infer D and trimming. Of about 200,000 clones in the sample, around 80% are singletons; the top ten hold approximately 3%. Germline loops: CDR1 SGHVS, CDR2 FQNEAQ. With 5 bases removed from V and 8 bases from J, the gap between germline ends came to 25 bases. The CDR3 totals 17 residues.

V usage is TRBV7-8 and J usage is TRBJ1-3; D is possibly TRBD1 (6 bases). The sequenced sample consisted of peripheral blood. This receptor was obtained from an elderly woman with active or convalescent COVID-19. Written as DNA, the CDR3 is TGTGCCAGCAGCCCCCTAGGGACAACCACCCGTGGGGACACCATATATTTT. Translating gives CASSPLGTTTRGDTIYF.